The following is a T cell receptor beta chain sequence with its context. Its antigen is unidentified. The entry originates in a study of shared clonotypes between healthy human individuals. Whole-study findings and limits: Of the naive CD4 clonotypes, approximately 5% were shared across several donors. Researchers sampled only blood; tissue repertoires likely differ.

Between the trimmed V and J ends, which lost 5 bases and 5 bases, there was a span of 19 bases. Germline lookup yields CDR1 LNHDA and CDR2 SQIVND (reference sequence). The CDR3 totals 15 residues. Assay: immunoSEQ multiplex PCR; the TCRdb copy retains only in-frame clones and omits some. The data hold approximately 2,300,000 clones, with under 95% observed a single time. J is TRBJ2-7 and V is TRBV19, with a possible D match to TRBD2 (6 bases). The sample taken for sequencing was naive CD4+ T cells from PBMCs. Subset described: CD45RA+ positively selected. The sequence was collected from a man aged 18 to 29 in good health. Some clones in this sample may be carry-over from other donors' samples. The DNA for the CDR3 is TGTGCCAGTAGTCCCCTGGTGGCGGGAATCCACGAGCAGTACTTC. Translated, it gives CASSPLVAGIHEQYF.